What follows is one T cell receptor beta chain and its context. Its antigen is undetermined. Data came from immunoSEQ multiplex PCR; TCRdb stores just in-frame clones and leaves some out. The sample yields about 180,000 clones, around nine tenths seen once. The data derive from a study of T cell responses to AZD1222 COVID-19 vaccine. Study observations and caveats: Repertoires were obtained only post-peak T cell response. Spike-specific TCR breadth rose after two AZD1222 doses, and depth rose as well.

The specimen was peripheral blood, collected on day 0 of AZD1222 vaccination. The clonotype comes from an adult in good health.

The DNA of the CDR3 is TGCGCCAGCAGCCGGTGGGCGGGCGGGGAGCTGTTTTTT. Residues: CASSRWAGGELFF. This rearrangement joins TRBV5-1 to TRBJ2-2, with D perhaps TRBD2 (5 bases). Trimming pared 4 bases from V and 7 bases from J, leaving 11 bases between. CDR3 length: 13 residues. Germline CDR1 SGHRS, CDR2 YFSETQ. Together with reference TRBV5-1 and TRBJ2-2, the CDR3 gives the full variable domain: KAGVTQTPRYLIKTRGQQVTLSCSPISGHRSVSWYQQTPGQGLQFLFEYFSETQRNKGNFPGRFSGRQFSNSRSEMNVSTLELGDSALYLCASSRWAGGELFFGEGSRLTVL.